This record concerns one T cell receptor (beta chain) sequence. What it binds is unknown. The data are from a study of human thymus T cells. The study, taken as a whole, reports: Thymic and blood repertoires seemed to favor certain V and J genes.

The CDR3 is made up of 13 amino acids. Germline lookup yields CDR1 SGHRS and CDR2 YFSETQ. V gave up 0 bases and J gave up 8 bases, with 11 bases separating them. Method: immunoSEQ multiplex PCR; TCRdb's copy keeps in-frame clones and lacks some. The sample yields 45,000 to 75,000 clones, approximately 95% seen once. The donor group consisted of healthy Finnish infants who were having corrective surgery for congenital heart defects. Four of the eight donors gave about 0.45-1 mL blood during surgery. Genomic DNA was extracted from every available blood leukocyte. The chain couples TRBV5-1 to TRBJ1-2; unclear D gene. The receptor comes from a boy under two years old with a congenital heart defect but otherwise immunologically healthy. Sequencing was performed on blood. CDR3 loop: CASSLEGPWGYTF. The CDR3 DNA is TGCGCCAGCAGCTTGGAGGGTCCGTGGGGCTACACCTTC.